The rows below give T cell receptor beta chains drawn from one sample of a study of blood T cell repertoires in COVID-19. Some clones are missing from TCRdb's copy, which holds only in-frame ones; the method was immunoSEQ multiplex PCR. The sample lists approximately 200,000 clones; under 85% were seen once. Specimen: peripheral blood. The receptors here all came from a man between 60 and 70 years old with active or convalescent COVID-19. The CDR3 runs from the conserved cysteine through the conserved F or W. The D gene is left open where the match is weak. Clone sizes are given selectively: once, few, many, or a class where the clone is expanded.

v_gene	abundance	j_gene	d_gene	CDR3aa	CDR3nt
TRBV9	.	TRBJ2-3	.	CASSVGGYTDTQYF	TGTGCCAGCAGCGTAGGCGGGTACACAGATACGCAGTATTTT
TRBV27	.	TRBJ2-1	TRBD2	CASRGTSGSGEQFF	TGTGCCAGCAGAGGGACTAGCGGGAGCGGTGAGCAGTTCTTC
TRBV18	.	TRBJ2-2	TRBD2	CASSPPSGSSGTGELFF	TGTGCCAGCTCACCACCTAGCGGGAGCTCGGGCACCGGGGAGCTGTTTTTT
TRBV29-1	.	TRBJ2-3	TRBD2	CSVEDPGLAGHTDTQYF	TGCAGCGTTGAAGATCCCGGGCTAGCGGGACACACAGATACGCAGTATTTT
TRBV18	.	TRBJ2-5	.	CASSRPTYAGDKETQYF	TGTGCCAGCTCACGTCCGACTTACGCCGGTGATAAAGAGACCCAGTACTTC
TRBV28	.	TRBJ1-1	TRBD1	CASARLPGQGNTEAFF	TGTGCCAGCGCGCGCCTCCCGGGACAGGGAAACACTGAAGCTTTCTTT
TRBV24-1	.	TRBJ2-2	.	CATGAPNTGELFF	TGTGCCACCGGGGCGCCGAACACCGGGGAGCTGTTTTTT
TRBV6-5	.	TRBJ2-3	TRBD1	CASSTTGGGDTQYF	TGTGCCAGCAGCACGACAGGGGGTGGGGATACGCAGTATTTT
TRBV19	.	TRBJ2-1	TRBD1	CASSSGTGNEQFF	TGTGCCAGTTCTTCCGGGACAGGCAATGAGCAGTTCTTC
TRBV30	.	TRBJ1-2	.	CASTSGGVGYGYTF	TGTGCCTCGACGAGCGGAGGGGTGGGCTATGGCTACACCTTC
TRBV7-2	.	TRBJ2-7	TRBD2	CASAAGAHEQYF	TGTGCCAGTGCAGCGGGAGCCCACGAGCAGTACTTC
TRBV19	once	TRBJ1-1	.	CASDAGKMNTEAFF	TGTGCCTCCGACGCAGGAAAGATGAACACTGAAGCTTTCTTT
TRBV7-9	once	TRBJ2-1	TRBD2	CASSPTGRAGEQFF	TGTGCCAGCAGCCCGACCGGGAGGGCCGGTGAGCAGTTCTTC
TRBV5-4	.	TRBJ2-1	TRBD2	CASSMGASGLPRDKQFF	TGTGCCAGCAGCATGGGGGCTAGCGGGCTCCCGAGGGATAAGCAGTTCTTC
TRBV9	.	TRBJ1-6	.	CASSVGEGRHNSPLHF	TGTGCCAGCAGCGTGGGAGAAGGCCGCCATAATTCACCCCTCCACTTT
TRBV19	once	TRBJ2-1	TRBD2	CASSIGVAGSGGGRSSYNEQFF	TGTGCCAGTAGTATAGGAGTGGCGGGGAGCGGGGGCGGGAGGAGCTCCTACAATGAGCAGTTCTTC
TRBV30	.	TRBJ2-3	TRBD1	CAWTHRGYPYTQYF	TGTGCCTGGACCCACAGGGGTTATCCTTATACGCAGTATTTT
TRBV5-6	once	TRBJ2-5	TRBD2	CASSLGLAGETQYF	TGTGCCAGCAGCTTGGGACTAGCGGGAGAGACCCAGTACTTC
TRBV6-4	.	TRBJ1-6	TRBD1	CASKGSKDRASPLHF	TGTGCCAGCAAGGGAAGCAAGGACAGGGCTTCACCCCTCCACTTT
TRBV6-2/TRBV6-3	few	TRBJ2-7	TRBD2	CASSPAGDLDEQYF	TGTGCCAGCAGTCCGGCGGGGGACTTAGACGAGCAGTACTTC
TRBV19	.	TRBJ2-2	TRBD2	CASSNREGRYTGELFF	TGTGCCAGTAGTAACCGGGAGGGCCGTTACACCGGGGAGCTGTTTTTT
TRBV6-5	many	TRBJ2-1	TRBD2	CASDSGSTGLEQFF	TGTGCCAGTGATAGCGGGAGTACCGGTCTTGAGCAGTTCTTC
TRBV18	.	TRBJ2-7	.	CASSLTTSTREQYF	TGTGCCAGCTCACTCACCACTAGTACCCGAGAGCAGTACTTC
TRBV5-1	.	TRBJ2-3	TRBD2	CASSLAGLAGGPGTDTQYF	TGCGCCAGCAGCTTGGCCGGACTAGCGGGAGGGCCGGGCACAGATACGCAGTATTTT
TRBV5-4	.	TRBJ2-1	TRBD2	CASSLAGASGSNEQFF	TGTGCCAGCAGCTTGGCCGGGGCTAGCGGGAGCAATGAGCAGTTCTTC
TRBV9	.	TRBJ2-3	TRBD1	CASSAEDRGFWTDTQYF	TGTGCCAGCAGCGCCGAGGACAGGGGGTTTTGGACAGATACGCAGTATTTT
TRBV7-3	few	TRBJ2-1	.	CASSPMTGSNEQFF	TGTGCCAGCAGCCCTATGACAGGTTCTAATGAGCAGTTCTTC
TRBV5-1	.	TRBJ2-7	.	CASSLVPGDPGEQYF	TGCGCCAGCAGCTTGGTGCCGGGAGACCCGGGCGAGCAGTACTTC
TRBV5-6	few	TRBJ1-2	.	CASSQIRQVYYGYTF	TGTGCCAGCAGCCAGATCCGACAGGTTTACTATGGCTACACCTTC
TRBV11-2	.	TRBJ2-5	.	CASSQLAIRETQYF	TGTGCCAGCAGCCAGCTAGCGATCCGGGAGACCCAGTACTTC
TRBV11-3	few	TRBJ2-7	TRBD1	CASSLLGTGDYEQYF	TGTGCCAGCAGCCTACTAGGGACAGGGGACTACGAGCAGTACTTC
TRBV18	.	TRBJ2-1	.	CASWDLPREQFF	TGTGCCAGCTGGGACTTACCCCGCGAGCAGTTCTTC
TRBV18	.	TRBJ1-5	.	CASSPSGSSPQHF	TGTGCCAGCTCACCCTCCGGTTCTTCACCCCAGCATTTT
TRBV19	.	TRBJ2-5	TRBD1	CASSMAGTGQETQYF	TGTGCCAGTAGTATGGCCGGGACAGGGCAAGAGACCCAGTACTTC
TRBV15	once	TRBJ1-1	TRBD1	CATSRGFGYRGQVNTEAFF	TGTGCCACCAGCAGAGGGTTTGGTTACAGGGGGCAGGTGAACACTGAAGCTTTCTTT
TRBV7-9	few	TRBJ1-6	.	CATGGVGRASPLHF	TGTGCCACAGGAGGGGTCGGCAGAGCTTCACCCCTCCACTTT
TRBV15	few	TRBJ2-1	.	CATSAPSGDQFF	TGTGCCACCAGCGCCCCCTCCGGAGACCAATTCTTC
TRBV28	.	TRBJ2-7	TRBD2	CASRYWGLAGEPRYEQYF	TGTGCCAGCAGATATTGGGGACTAGCGGGAGAACCGCGCTACGAGCAGTACTTC
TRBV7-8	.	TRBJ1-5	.	CASSLGADQPQHF	TGTGCCAGCAGCTTAGGGGCCGATCAGCCCCAGCATTTT
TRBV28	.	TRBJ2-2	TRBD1	CASSYDRGSNTGELFF	TGTGCCAGCAGTTACGACAGGGGGTCGAACACCGGGGAGCTGTTTTTT
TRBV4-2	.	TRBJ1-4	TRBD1	CASSQDRGQGFEEKLFF	TGTGCCAGCAGCCAAGATCGAGGACAGGGGTTTGAAGAAAAACTGTTTTTT
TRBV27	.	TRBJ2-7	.	CASGVGGNHEQYF	TGTGCCAGCGGTGTGGGGGGTAACCACGAGCAGTACTTC
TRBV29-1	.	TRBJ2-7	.	CSVEAWAGTYEQYF	TGCAGCGTTGAAGCGTGGGCAGGAACCTACGAGCAGTACTTC
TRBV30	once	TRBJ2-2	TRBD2	CGGSGGTGELFF	TGTGGCGGGAGCGGAGGGACCGGGGAGCTGTTTTTT
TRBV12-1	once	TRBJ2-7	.	CASRRGYEQYF	TGTGCCAGCAGGAGGGGGTACGAGCAGTACTTC
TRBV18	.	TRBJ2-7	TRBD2	CASSPGRGYEQYF	TGTGCCAGCTCACCAGGGCGGGGGTACGAGCAGTACTTC
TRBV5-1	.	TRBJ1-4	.	CASSLGTVDEKLFF	TGCGCCAGCAGCTTGGGCACGGTAGATGAAAAACTGTTTTTT
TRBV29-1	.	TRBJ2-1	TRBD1	CSVEVAGQGINEQFF	TGCAGCGTTGAAGTAGCGGGACAGGGGATCAATGAGCAGTTCTTC
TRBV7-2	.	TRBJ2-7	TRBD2	CASSSSGPPYEQYF	TGTGCCAGCAGCTCTAGCGGGCCCCCCTACGAGCAGTACTTC
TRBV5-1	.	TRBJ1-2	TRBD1	CASSLGGQPNYGYTF	TGCGCCAGCAGCTTGGGGGGACAGCCTAACTATGGCTACACCTTC
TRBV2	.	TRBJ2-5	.	CASRRNPRETQYF	TGTGCCAGCAGGCGCAACCCCCGTGAGACCCAGTACTTC
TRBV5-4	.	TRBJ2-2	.	CASSLEQVHGELFF	TGTGCCAGCAGCTTGGAACAGGTGCACGGGGAGCTGTTTTTT